Below are 6 T cell receptor beta chains sequenced from a single sample in a study of blood T cell repertoires in COVID-19. The table came from immunoSEQ multiplex PCR; TCRdb's copy has only in-frame clones and leaves some out. This sample has 390,000 or so clones; 85% to 90% occur once, and the top ten carry roughly 1%. Sequencing input: PBMCs or T cells enriched from blood (not recorded which). The receptors stem from a young man who had recovered from COVID-19.

This clone occurred a few times. The V call is TRBV7-7, the J call TRBJ1-4, with 9 bases matching TRBD1. In germline, CDR1 is SSHAT, CDR2 FNYEAQ (reference sequence). The CDR3 runs to 21 residues. Trimming at V came to 2 bases and at J to 8 bases, leaving 24 bases not matched to a gene. This chain's CDR3 is CASSLNEGGRTGDSRVEKLFF. For the CDR3, the DNA is TGTGCCAGCAGCTTAAACGAGGGGGGCCGGACAGGGGATAGTCGGGTGGAAAAACTGTTTTTT.

This clone was recorded only once. The chain combines TRBV28 with TRBJ2-7, with 7 bases matching TRBD2. Losses at the gene ends were 3 bases for V and 7 bases for J; bases not matched to a gene: 12. CDR1 is MDHEN and CDR2 is SYDVKM in the germline V gene. The length of the CDR3 is 15 residues. CDR3 amino acids: CASSLSSGGREEQYF. The CDR3 DNA reads TGTGCCAGCAGTTTGAGTAGCGGCGGGAGAGAAGAGCAGTACTTC.

The chain joins TRBV12-5 to TRBJ2-7; TRBD1 aligns across 9 bases. The V segment lost 5 bases and the J segment 4 bases; nucleotides outside the gene matches: 3. Germline CDR1 is LGHNT and CDR2 is FRNRAP. The CDR3 consists of 13 residues. Written as DNA, the CDR3 is TGTGCTAGTGGTCCGGACAGGGGATACGAGCAGTACTTC. This encodes CASGPDRGYEQYF.

CDR3: CASSLHTNTEAFF. CDR3 DNA: TGTGCCAGCAGTCTTCACACGAACACTGAAGCTTTCTTT. V and J are TRBV28 and TRBJ1-1; D unclear. CDR3 size: 13 residues. The germline gives CDR1 MDHEN, CDR2 SYDVKM. The V and J ends lost 5 bases and 1 base respectively, with 8 bases between them.

The chain recombines TRBV29-1 with TRBJ1-1; TRBD1 matches at 10 bases. Germline lookup yields CDR1 SQVTM and CDR2 ANQGSEA. The CDR3 spans 12 residues. J was trimmed by 4 bases and V by 8 bases; bases with no gene match: 4. The CDR3 DNA reads TGCAGCCTCCGGACAGGGGGCACTGAAGCTTTCTTT. Translated: CSLRTGGTEAFF.

The rearrangement joins TRBV18 to TRBJ2-5; 7 bases line up with TRBD2. Germline trimming cut 6 bases from V and 5 bases from J; bases unmatched to any gene: 9. This CDR3 comprises 14 residues. The germline gives CDR1 KGHSH, CDR2 LQKENI. The CDR3 loop is CASSVWTSSETQYF. CDR3 nucleotide sequence: TGTGCCAGCTCTGTCTGGACTAGTTCGGAGACCCAGTACTTC.